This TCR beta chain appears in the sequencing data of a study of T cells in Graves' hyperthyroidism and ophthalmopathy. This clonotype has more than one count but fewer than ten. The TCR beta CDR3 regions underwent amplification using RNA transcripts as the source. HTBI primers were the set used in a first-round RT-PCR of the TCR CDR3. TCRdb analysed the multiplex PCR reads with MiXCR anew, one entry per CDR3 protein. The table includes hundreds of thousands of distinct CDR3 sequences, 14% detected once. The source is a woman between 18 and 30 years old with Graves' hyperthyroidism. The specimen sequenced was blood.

CDR3 sequence reads: CAITGSLSGEQFF. The CDR3 DNA is TGTGCCATCACAGGATCACTATCCGGTGAGCAGTTCTTC. The J gene is TRBJ2-1, the V gene TRBV10-3, with D unresolved. Germline values: CDR1 ENHRY, CDR2 SYGVKD. Trimming left V 7 bases short and J 9 bases short, with 16 bases between. This CDR3 is built from 13 residues.